This T cell receptor (beta chain) was found in a study of blood T cell repertoires in COVID-19. Turning to the study itself: COVID-19 samples collected from the United States, Italy and Spain covered acute and convalescent phases.

With 0 bases removed from V and 2 bases from J, the gap between germline ends came to 4 bases. The CDR3 has 13 residues. Per the germline V gene, CDR1 is LNHNV and CDR2 is YYDKDF (reference sequence). Produced via immunoSEQ multiplex PCR; TCRdb's table is partial and in-frame only. Here the sample spans around 320,000 clones, 90% being singletons. The V gene is TRBV15, the J gene TRBJ1-2; D is unclear. Input material: PBMCs or T cells enriched from blood (not recorded which). The sequence was collected from a woman between 18 and 29 years old with acute COVID-19. As DNA, the CDR3 is TGTGCCACCAGCAGAGATCTGAACTATGGCTACACCTTC. As protein: CATSRDLNYGYTF.